This passage covers 15 T cell receptor beta chains from one sample sequenced in a study of T cell responses to AZD1222 COVID-19 vaccine. Method: immunoSEQ multiplex PCR; TCRdb's copy keeps in-frame clones and lacks some. The table lists tens of thousands of clones, 90% of them singletons. The sequences come from peripheral blood, collected on day 0 of AZD1222 vaccination. The receptors here all came from an adult in good health.

The CDR3 region has the DNA TGTGCCAGTAGTATAAGGGGCCGCCCACCTCGGGGGACTGAAGCTTTCTTT. Translated: CASSIRGRPPRGTEAFF. V gene TRBV19 combines with J gene TRBJ1-1, with D possibly being TRBD1 (5 bases). There are 17 residues in the CDR3. Looked up from germline, CDR1 is LNHDA and CDR2 is SQIVND (reference sequence). Trimming took 2 bases from V and 5 from J, leaving 21 bases between them.

V is TRBV25-1 and J is TRBJ2-5, with D possibly called TRBD1 or TRBD2 (5 bases each). Germline CDR1 reads MGHDK; CDR2 reads SYGVNS. V gave up 4 bases and J gave up 3 bases, with 15 bases separating them. This CDR3 contains 15 residues. CDR3 residues: CASSVVRGRKETQYF. The CDR3 bases are TGTGCCAGCAGTGTAGTAAGGGGACGGAAAGAGACCCAGTACTTC. Complete variable domain (other parts from reference TRBV25-1 and TRBJ2-5): EADIYQTPRYLVIGTGKKITLECSQTMGHDKMYWYQQDPGMELHLIHYSYGVNSTEKGDLSSESTVSRIRTEHFPLTLESARPSHTSQYLCASSVVRGRKETQYFGPGTRLLVL.

J is TRBJ1-1 and V is TRBV6-5; D ambiguous. Trimming took 6 bases from V and 1 from J, leaving 9 bases between them. The CDR3 runs 13 residues. The germline V gene has CDR1 MNHEY and CDR2 SVGAGI. The CDR3 nucleotides read TGTGCCAGCAGCCAACAGCGGAACACTGAAGCTTTCTTT. Translating gives CASSQQRNTEAFF.

This clone was counted between two and nine times. The J gene is TRBJ1-2, the V gene TRBV27; 7 bases line up with TRBD1. Per germline, CDR1 MNHEY and CDR2 SMNVEV (reference sequence). V shed 6 bases and J 6 bases; nucleotides not matched to a gene: 16. There are 16 residues in the CDR3. The CDR3 reads CASSPLGSTGSDGYTF. Written as DNA, the CDR3 is TGTGCCAGCAGCCCCCTTGGTTCGACAGGGTCAGATGGCTACACCTTC.

The CDR3 protein is CASSLMASGRRIGELFF. CDR3 bases: TGTGCCAGCAGTTTAATGGCTAGCGGGAGAAGAATCGGGGAGCTGTTTTTT. The chain uses TRBV28 and TRBJ2-2; the match to TRBD2 covers 10 bases. Trimming cost V 2 bases and J 7 bases; bases outside gene matches: 10. CDR1 is MDHEN and CDR2 is SYDVKM in the germline V gene. The CDR3 is 17 amino acids. Full variable domain (remainder filled in from reference TRBV28 and TRBJ2-2): DVKVTQSSRYLVKRTGEKVFLECVQDMDHENMFWYRQDPGLGLRLIYFSYDVKMKEKGDIPEGYSVSREKKERFSLILESASTNQTSMYLCASSLMASGRRIGELFFGEGSRLTVL.

The chain uses TRBV29-1 and TRBJ2-7, with D perhaps being TRBD1 or TRBD2 (5 bases each). The germline V and J ends were trimmed by 6 bases and 1 base, with 10 bases remaining between them. The CDR3 has 12 amino acids. Germline V gives CDR1 SQVTM, CDR2 ANQGSEA. The CDR3 sequence is CSVRDPSYEQYF. Written as DNA, the CDR3 is TGCAGCGTCCGGGACCCATCCTACGAGCAGTACTTC.

The chain couples TRBV5-1 to TRBJ1-3; no reliable D call. Germline V gene lookup returns CDR1 SGHRS and CDR2 YFSETQ. This CDR3 is 14 amino acids long. V was cut by 6 bases and J by 0 bases, with 10 bases left in between. This CDR3 is CASKNQVSGNTIYF. CDR3 in DNA: TGCGCCAGCAAGAATCAGGTCTCTGGAAACACCATATATTTT.

J is TRBJ1-2 and V is TRBV12-2. TRBV12-2 is reported as a pseudogene. This CDR3 has 21 residues. CDR3 in amino acids: CASRLAHGTWSGGPSDYGYTF. CDR3 DNA sequence: TGTGCAAGTCGCTTAGCCCACGGTACGTGGTCCGGGGGTCCTTCCGACTATGGCTACACCTTC.

In this sample, this clone turned up a few times. The rearrangement links TRBV27 to TRBJ2-7, with D perhaps TRBD1 (6 bases). In germline, CDR1 is MNHEY, CDR2 SMNVEV (reference sequence). This CDR3 comprises 13 residues. Deletions cut 8 bases from V and 4 bases from J, with 15 bases between. The CDR3, as DNA: TGTGCCAGCCGCCCTACAGGGAGTTACGAGCAGTACTTC. Its protein is CASRPTGSYEQYF.

This chain links TRBV6-5 with TRBJ2-2; D may match TRBD1 or TRBD2 (5 bases each). This CDR3 spans 16 amino acids. CDR1 is MNHEY and CDR2 is SVGAGI in the germline V gene. Trimming cost V 4 bases and J 0 bases, with 12 bases left between them. In DNA form, the CDR3 reads TGTGCCAGCAGTTTGACAGACTACTCGAACACCGGGGAGCTGTTTTTT. Translated, it gives CASSLTDYSNTGELFF.

V and J are TRBV5-4 and TRBJ1-3, with no clear D. Trimming shortened V by 4 bases and J by 4 bases, and 6 bases separated the two germline ends. In germline, CDR1 is SGHNT, CDR2 YYREEE (reference sequence). CDR3 length equals 12 residues. The CDR3, as DNA: TGTGCCAGCAGCGCCTTCGGAAACACCATATATTTT. Protein sequence: CASSAFGNTIYF. The full variable domain, with the rest looked up from reference TRBV5-4 and TRBJ1-3, is ETGVTQSPTHLIKTRGQQVTLRCSSQSGHNTVSWYQQALGQGPQFIFQYYREEENGRGNFPPRFSGLQFPNYSSELNVNALELDDSALYLCASSAFGNTIYFGEGSWLTVV.

This chain uses TRBV6-5 with TRBJ1-6; maybe TRBD1 (6 bases). The CDR3 spans 14 residues. V shed 2 bases and J shed 10 bases, with 12 bases lying between them. The germline V gene has CDR1 MNHEY and CDR2 SVGAGI. The CDR3 reads CASSYLGGGSPLHF. In DNA, the CDR3 is TGTGCCAGCAGTTACCTAGGCGGGGGCTCACCCCTCCACTTT.

To note about this clone: The junction and the germline gene differ at one end; a read error may be behind it. The chain combines TRBV24-1 with TRBJ1-3; D gene uncertain. Germline V gene data show CDR1 as KGHDR and CDR2 as SFDVKD. The CDR3 covers 12 residues. The chain's CDR3 is CATRDSGNTIYF. The CDR3, as DNA: TGTGCCACCAGAGATTCTGGAAACACCATATATTTT.

This chain links TRBV12-5 with TRBJ1-1; possible D gene TRBD1, 5 bases. The V gene lost 6 bases and the J gene lost 1 base, with 9 bases spanning the gap. Germline assignment: CDR1 LGHNT and CDR2 FRNRAP. This CDR3 has 13 amino acids. CDR3 DNA: TGTGCTAGTGGCCCCGGGGGGAACACTGAAGCTTTCTTT. It is translated as CASGPGGNTEAFF.

The genes are TRBV4-2 and TRBJ1-1, with D uncertain. Trimming took 1 base from V and 2 from J, leaving 8 bases between them. This CDR3 is 14 amino acids long. The germline CDR1 and CDR2 sequences are LGHNA and YNFKEQ. The CDR3 region has the DNA TGTGCCAGCAGCCAAGCGGACGATAACACTGAAGCTTTCTTT. Residues: CASSQADDNTEAFF.